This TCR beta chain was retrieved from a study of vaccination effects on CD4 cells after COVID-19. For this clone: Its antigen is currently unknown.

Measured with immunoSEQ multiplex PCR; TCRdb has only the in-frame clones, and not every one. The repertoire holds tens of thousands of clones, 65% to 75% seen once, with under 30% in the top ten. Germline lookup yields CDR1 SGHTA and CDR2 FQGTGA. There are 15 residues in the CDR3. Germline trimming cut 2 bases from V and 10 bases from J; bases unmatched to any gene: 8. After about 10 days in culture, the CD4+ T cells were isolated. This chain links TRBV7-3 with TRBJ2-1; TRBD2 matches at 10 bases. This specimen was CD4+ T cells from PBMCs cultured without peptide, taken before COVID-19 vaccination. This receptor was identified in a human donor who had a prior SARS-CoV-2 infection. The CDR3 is CASSLGLAGVEEQFF. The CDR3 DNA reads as TGTGCCAGCAGCTTAGGGCTAGCGGGAGTGGAGGAGCAGTTCTTC. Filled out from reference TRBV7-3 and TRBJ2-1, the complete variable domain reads GAGVSQTPSNKVTEKGKYVELRCDPISGHTALYWYRQSLGQGPEFLIYFQGTGAADDSGLPNDRFFAVRPEGSVSTLKIQRTERGDSAVYLCASSLGLAGVEEQFFGPGTRLTVL.